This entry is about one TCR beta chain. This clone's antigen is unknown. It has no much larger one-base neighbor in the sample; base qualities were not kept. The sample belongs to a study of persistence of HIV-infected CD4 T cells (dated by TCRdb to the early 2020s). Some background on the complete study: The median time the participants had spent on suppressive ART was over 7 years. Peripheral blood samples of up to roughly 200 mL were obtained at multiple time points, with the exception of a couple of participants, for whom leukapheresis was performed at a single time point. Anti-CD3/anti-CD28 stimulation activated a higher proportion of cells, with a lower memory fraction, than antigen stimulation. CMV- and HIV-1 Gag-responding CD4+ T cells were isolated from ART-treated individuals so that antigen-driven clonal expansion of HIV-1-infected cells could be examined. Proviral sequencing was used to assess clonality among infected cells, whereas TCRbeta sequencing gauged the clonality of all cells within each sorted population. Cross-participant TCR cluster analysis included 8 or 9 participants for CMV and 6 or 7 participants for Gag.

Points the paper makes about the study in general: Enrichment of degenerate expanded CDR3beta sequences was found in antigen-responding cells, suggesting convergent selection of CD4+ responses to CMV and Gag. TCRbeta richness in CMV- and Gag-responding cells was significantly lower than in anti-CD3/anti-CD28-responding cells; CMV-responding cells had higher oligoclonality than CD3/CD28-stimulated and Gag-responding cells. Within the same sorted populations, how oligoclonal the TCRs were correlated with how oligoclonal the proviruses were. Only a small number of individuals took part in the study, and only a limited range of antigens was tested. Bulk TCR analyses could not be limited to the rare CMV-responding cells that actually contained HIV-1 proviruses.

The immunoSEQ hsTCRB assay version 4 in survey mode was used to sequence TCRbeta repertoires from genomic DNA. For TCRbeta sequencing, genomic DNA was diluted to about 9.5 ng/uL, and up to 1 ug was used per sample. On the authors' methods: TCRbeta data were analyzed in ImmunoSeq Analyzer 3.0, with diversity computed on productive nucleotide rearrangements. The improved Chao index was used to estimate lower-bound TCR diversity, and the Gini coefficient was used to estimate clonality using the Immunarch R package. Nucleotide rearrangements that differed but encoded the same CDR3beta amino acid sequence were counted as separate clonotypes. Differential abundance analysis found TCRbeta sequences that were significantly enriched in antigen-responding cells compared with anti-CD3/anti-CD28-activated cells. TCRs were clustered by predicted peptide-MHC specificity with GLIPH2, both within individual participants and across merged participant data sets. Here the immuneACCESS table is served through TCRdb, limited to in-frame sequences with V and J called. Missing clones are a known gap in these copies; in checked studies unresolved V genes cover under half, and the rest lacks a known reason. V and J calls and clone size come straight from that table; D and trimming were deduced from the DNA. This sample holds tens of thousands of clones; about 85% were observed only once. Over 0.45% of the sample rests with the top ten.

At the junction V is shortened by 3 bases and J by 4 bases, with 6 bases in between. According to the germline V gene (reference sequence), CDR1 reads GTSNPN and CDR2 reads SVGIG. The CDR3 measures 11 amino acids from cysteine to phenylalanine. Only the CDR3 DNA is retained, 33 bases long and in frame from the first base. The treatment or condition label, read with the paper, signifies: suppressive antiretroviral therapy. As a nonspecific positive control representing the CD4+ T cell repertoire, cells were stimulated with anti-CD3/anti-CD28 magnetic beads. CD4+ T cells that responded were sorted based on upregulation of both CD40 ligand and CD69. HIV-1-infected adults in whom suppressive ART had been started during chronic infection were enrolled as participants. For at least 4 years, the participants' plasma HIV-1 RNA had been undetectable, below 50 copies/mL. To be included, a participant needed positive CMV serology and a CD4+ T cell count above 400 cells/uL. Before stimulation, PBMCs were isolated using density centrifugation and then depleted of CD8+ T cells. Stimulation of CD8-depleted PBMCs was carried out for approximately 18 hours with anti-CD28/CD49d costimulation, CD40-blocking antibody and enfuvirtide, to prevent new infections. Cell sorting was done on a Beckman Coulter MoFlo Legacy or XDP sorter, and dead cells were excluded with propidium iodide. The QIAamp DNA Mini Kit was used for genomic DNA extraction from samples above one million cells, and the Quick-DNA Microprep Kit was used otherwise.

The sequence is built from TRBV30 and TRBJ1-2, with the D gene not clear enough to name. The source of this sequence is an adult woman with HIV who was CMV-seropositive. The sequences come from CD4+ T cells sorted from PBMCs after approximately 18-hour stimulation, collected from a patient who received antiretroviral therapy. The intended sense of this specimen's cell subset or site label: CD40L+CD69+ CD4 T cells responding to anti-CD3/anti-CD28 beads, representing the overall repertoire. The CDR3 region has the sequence CAWRTLYGYTF. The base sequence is TGTGCCTGGAGGACTCTCTATGGCTACACCTTC.